The entry below gives a single TCR beta chain sequence along with its context. The sample belongs to a study of control samples from healthy donors and cancer patients. Produced via immunoSEQ multiplex PCR; TCRdb's table is partial and in-frame only. The sample yields about 140,000 clones, roughly nine tenths seen once. The ends lost 2 bases at V and 5 bases at J; junction bases unmatched: 12. The CDR3 has 18 residues. The germline V gene has CDR1 LGHDT and CDR2 YNNKEL (reference sequence). The sample comprised blood. The chain combines TRBV3-1 (or the pseudogene TRBV3-2) with TRBJ2-3; TRBD2 matches 11 bases. This TCR was sampled from a woman aged 30 to 39 in good health. This CDR3 reads CASSQSPLAGGFVDTQYF. Here the CDR3 DNA reads TGTGCCAGCAGCCAATCCCCCTTAGCGGGAGGGTTCGTAGATACGCAGTATTTT.